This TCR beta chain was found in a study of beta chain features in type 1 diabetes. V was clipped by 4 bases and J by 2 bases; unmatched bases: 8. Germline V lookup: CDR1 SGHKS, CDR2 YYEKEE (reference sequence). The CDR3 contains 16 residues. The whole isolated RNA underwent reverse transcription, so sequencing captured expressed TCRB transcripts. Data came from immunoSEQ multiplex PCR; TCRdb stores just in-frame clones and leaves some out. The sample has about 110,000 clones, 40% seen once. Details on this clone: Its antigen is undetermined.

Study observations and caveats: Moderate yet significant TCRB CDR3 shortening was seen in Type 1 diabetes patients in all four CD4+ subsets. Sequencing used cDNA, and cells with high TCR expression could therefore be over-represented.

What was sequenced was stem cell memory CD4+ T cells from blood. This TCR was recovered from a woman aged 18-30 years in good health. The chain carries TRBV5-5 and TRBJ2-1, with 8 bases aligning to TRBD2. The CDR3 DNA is TGTGCCAGCAGCGCCAGATCTAGCGGGCCCTACAATGAGCAGTTCTTC. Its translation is CASSARSSGPYNEQFF.